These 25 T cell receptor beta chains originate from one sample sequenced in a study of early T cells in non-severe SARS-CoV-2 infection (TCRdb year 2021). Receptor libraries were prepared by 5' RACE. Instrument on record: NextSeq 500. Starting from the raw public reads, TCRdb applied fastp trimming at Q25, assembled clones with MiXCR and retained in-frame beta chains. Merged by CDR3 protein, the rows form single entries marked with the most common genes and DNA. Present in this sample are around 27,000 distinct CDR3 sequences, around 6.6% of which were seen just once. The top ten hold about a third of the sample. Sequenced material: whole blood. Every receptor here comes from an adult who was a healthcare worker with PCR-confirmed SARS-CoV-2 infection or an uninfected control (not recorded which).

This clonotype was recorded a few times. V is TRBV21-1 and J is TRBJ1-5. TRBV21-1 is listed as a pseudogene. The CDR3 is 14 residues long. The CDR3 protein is CASSTAEVNQPQHF. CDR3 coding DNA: TGTGCCAGCAGCACGGCGGAGGTCAATCAGCCCCAGCATTTT.

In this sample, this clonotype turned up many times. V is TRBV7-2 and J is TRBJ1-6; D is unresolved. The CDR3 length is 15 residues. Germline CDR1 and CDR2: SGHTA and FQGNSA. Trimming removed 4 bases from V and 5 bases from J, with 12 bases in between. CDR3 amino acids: CASSSRVLDNSPLHF. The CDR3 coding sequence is TGTGCCAGCAGCTCCCGAGTCTTGGATAATTCACCCCTCCACTTT.

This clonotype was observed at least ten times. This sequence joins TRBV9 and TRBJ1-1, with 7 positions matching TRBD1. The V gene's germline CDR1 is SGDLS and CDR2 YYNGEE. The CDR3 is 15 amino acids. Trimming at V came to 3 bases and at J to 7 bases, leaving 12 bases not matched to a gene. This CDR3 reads CASSAWDSLTLEAFF. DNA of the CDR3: TGTGCCAGCAGCGCATGGGACAGCCTCACTCTTGAAGCTTTCTTT.

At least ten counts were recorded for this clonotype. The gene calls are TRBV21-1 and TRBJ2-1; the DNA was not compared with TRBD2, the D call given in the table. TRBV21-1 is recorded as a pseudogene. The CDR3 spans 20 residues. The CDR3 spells CASSKAQTSGGRGTYNEQFF. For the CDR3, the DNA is TGTGCCAGCAGCAAAGCTCAGACTAGCGGGGGCCGAGGCACCTACAATGAGCAGTTCTTC.

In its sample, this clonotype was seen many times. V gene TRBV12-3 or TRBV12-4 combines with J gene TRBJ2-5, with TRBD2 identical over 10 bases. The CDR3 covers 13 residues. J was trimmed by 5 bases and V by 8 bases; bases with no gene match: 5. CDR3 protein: CASGGTSEETQYF. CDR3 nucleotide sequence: TGTGCCAGCGGCGGGACTAGCGAGGAGACCCAGTACTTC.

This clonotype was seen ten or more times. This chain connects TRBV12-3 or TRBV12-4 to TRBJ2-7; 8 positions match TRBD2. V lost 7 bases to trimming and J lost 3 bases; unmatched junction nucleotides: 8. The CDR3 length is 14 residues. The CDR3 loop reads CASTKAGAIYEQYF. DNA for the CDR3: TGTGCCAGCACCAAAGCGGGGGCTATCTACGAGCAGTACTTC.

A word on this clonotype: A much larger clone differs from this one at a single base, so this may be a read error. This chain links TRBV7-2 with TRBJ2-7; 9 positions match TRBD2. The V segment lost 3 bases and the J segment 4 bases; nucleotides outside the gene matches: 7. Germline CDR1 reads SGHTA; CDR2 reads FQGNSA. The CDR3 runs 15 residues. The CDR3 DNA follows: TGTGCCAGCAGCTTTGTCACTAGCGGGTGGTACGAGCAGTACTTC. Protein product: CASSFVTSGWYEQYF.

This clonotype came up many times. The CDR3 is CASSSRTGANSPLHF. Here the CDR3 DNA reads TGTGCCAGCAGTTCAAGGACAGGAGCTAATTCACCCCTCCACTTT. The rearrangement links TRBV12-3 or TRBV12-4 to TRBJ1-6, with TRBD1 matching over 7 bases. The CDR3 contains 15 residues. The V and J ends lost 4 bases and 6 bases, in that order; junction bases with no gene match: 6.

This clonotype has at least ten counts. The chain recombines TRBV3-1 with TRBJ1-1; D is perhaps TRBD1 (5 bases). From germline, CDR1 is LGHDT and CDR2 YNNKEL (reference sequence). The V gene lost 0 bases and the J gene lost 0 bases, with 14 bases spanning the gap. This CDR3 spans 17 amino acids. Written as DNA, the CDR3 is TGTGCCAGCAGCCAAGATAGGTTCCAGGGCTTGAACACTGAAGCTTTCTTT. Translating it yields CASSQDRFQGLNTEAFF. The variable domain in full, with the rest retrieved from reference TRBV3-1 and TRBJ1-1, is DTAVSQTPKYLVTQMGNDKSIKCEQNLGHDTMYWYKQDSKKFLKIMFSYNNKELIINETVPNRFSPKSPDKAHLNLHINSLELGDSAVYFCASSQDRFQGLNTEAFFGQGTRLTVV.

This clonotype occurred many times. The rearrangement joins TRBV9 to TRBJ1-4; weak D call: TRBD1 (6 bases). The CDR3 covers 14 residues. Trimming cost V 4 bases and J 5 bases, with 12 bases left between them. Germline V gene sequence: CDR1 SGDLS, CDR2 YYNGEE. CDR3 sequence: CASSTGTSNEKLFF. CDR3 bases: TGTGCCAGCAGCACTGGGACATCGAATGAAAAACTGTTTTTT. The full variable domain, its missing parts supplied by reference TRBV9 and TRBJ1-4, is DSGVTQTPKHLITATGQRVTLRCSPRSGDLSVYWYQQSLDQGLQFLIQYYNGEERAKGNILERFSAQQFPDLHSELNLSSLELGDSALYFCASSTGTSNEKLFFGSGTQLSVL.

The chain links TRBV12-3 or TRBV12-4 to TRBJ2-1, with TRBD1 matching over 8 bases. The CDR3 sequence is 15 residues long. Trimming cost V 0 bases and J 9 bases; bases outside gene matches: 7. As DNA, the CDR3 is TGTGCCAGCAGTTTAGCCAGGGGGCAAGTCTCTGAGCAGTTCTTC. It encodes CASSLARGQVSEQFF.

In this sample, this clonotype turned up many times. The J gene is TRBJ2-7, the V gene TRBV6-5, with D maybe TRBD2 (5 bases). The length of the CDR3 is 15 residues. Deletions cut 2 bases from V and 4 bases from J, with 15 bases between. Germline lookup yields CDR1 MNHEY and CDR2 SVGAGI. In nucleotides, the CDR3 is TGTGCCAGCAGTTACGAGGGCCTCTCTCATTACGAGCAGTACTTC. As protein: CASSYEGLSHYEQYF.

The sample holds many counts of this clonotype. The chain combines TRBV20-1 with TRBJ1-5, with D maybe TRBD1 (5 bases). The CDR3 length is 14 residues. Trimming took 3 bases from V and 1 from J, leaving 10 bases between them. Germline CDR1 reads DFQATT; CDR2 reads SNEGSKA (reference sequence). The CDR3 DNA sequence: TGCAGTGCTAGGACGGGGGGGAGCAATCAGCCCCAGCATTTT. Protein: CSARTGGSNQPQHF.

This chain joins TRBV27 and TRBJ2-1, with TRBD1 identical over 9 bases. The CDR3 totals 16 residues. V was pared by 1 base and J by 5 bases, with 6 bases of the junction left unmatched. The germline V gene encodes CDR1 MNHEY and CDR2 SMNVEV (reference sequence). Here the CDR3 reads CASSLWGGQGHNEQFF. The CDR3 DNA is TGTGCCAGCAGTTTATGGGGGGGACAGGGTCACAATGAGCAGTTCTTC.

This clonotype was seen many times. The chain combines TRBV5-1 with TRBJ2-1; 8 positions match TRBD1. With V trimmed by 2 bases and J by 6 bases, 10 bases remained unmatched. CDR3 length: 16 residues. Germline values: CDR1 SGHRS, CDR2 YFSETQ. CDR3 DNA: TGCGCCAGCAGCTTTAATTGGACAGGGAAGGGCAATGAGCAGTTCTTC. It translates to CASSFNWTGKGNEQFF.

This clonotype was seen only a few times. The CDR3 DNA sequence: TGCAGTGCCGTAGCGGGGGCTCACTACAATGAGCAGTTCTTC. This translates into CSAVAGAHYNEQFF. The chain carries TRBV20-1 and TRBJ2-1; 9 nucleotides line up with TRBD2. The V gene end was trimmed by 6 bases and the J gene end by 3 bases; junction bases not matched to a gene: 6. The CDR3 is 14 amino acids. The germline V gene encodes CDR1 DFQATT and CDR2 SNEGSKA (reference sequence).

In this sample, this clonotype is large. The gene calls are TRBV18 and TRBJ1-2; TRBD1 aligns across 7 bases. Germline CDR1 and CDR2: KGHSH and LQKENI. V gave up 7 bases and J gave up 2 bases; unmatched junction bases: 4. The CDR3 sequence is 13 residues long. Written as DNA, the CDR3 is TGTGCCAGCTTGTCGGACAGGAACTATGGCTACACCTTC. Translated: CASLSDRNYGYTF.

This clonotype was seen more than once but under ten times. CDR3 DNA sequence: TGTGCCAGCAGCTATCCGGGAGCCCGGGGAGATACGCAGTATTTT. As protein: CASSYPGARGDTQYF. The rearrangement uses TRBV5-4 and TRBJ2-3, with D perhaps TRBD2 (6 bases). Per germline, CDR1 SGHNT and CDR2 YYREEE (reference sequence). The CDR3 contains 15 residues. Between the trimmed V and J ends, which lost 3 bases and 5 bases, there was a span of 16 bases.

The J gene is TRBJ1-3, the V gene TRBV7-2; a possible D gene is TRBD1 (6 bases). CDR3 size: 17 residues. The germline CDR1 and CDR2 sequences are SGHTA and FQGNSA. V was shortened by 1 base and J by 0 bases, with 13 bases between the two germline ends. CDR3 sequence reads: CASSLGGGRNSGNTIYF. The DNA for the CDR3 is TGTGCCAGCAGCTTAGGAGGGGGGCGGAACTCTGGAAACACCATATATTTT.

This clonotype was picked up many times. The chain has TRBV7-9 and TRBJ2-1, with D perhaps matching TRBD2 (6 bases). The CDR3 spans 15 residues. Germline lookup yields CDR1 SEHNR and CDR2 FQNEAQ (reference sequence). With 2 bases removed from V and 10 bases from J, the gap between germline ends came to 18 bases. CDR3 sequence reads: CASSLFGGADQEQFF. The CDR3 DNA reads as TGTGCCAGCAGCTTATTCGGCGGGGCCGACCAGGAGCAGTTCTTC.

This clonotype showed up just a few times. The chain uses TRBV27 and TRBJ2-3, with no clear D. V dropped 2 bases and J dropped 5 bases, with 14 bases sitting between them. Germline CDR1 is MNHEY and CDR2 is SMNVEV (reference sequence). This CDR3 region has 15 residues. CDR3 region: CASSLSKGSLDTQYF. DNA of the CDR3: TGTGCCAGCAGTTTAAGTAAGGGTAGCCTAGATACGCAGTATTTT.

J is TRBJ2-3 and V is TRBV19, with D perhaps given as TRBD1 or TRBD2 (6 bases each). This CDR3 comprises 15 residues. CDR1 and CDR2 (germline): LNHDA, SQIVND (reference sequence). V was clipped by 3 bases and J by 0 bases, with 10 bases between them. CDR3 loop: CASSIGGGSTDTQYF. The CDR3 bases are TGTGCCAGTAGTATTGGAGGGGGGAGCACAGATACGCAGTATTTT.

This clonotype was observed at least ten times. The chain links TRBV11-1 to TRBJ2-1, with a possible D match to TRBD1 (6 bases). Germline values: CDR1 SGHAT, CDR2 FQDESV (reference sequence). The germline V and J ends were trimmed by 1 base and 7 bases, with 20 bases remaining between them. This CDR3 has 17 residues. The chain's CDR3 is CASSLGGPEWWENEQFF. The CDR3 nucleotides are TGTGCCAGCAGCTTAGGGGGGCCGGAGTGGTGGGAGAATGAGCAGTTCTTC. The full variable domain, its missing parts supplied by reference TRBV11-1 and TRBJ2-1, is EAEVAQSPRYKITEKSQAVAFWCDPISGHATLYWYRQILGQGPELLVQFQDESVVDDSQLPKDRFSAERLKGVDSTLKIQPAELGDSAMYLCASSLGGPEWWENEQFFGPGTRLTVL.

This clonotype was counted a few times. In nucleotides, the CDR3 is TGTGCCAGCAGCGCCCAGGGGGTTTCGCAGTATTTT. This translates into CASSAQGVSQYF. This chain uses TRBV7-9 with TRBJ2-3, with 7 bases matching TRBD1. Germline V lookup: CDR1 SEHNR, CDR2 FQNEAQ (reference sequence). The trim removed 5 bases at V and 10 bases at J, leaving 6 bases unmatched. There are 12 residues in the CDR3.

CDR3 in amino acids: CASSRWGPGSYNEQFF. The CDR3 DNA reads as TGTGCCAGCAGCCGATGGGGTCCAGGGTCCTACAATGAGCAGTTCTTC. The chain has TRBV7-2 and TRBJ2-1; tentative D call: TRBD1 (5 bases). The V gene's germline CDR1 is SGHTA and CDR2 FQGNSA. The V and J ends lost 5 bases and 1 base respectively, with 15 bases between them. CDR3 size: 16 residues.